This T cell receptor beta chain originates from a study of breast tumors, draining lymph nodes, adjacent tissues. General observations from the study: Compared with lymph nodes, tumors were less diverse; compared with nontumor tissue, more. Luminal-like breast cancer showed significantly higher tumor–nontumor repertoire similarity than basal-like. That most tumor T cells come from lymph nodes remained unproven. Most tumor T cells seemingly derive from lymph node, then expand in tumor.

This clonotype was seen at least ten times. Its antigen is currently unknown. The lymph nodes were axillary draining lymph nodes from breast cancer patients. Germline CDR1 is GTSNPN and CDR2 is SVGIG (reference sequence). The V and J ends lost 2 bases and 7 bases respectively, with 12 bases between them. The CDR3 is 13 amino acids. TCRdb re-called the multiplex PCR reads with MiXCR, one entry per CDR3 protein. The sample shows around 120,000 distinct CDR3 sequences, about 20% of them seen only once. The sequence was obtained from a female donor with breast cancer. Some clones in this sample may be carry-over from other donors' samples. Input material: axillary lymph node tissue. The chain is built from TRBV30 and TRBJ1-5; the D gene is possibly TRBD1 (5 bases). Here the CDR3 DNA reads TGTGCCTGGAGTCCCGGCGGGGGACAGCCCCAGCATTTT. Its protein product is CAWSPGGGQPQHF.